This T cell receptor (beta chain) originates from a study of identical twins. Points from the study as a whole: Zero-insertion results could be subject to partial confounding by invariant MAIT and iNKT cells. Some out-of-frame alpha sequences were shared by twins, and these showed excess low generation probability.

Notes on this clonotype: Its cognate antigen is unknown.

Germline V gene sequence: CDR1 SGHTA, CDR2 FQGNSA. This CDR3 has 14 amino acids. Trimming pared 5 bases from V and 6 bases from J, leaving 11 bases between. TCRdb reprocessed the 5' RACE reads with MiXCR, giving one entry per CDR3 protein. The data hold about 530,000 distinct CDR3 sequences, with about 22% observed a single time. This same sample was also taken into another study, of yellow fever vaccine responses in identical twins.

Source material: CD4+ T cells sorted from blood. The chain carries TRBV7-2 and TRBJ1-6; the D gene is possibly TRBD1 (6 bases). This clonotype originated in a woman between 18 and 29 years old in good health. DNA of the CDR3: TGTGCCAGCAGCATTCAGGGGCGTAATTCACCCCTCCACTTT. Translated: CASSIQGRNSPLHF.